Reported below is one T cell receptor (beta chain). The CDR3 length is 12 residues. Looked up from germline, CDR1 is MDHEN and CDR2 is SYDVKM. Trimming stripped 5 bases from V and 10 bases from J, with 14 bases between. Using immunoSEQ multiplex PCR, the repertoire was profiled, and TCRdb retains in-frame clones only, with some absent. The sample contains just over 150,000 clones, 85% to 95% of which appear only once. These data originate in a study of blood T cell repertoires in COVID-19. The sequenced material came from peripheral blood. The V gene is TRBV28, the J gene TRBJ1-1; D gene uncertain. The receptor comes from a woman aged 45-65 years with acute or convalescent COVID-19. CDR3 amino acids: CASSNGVRGAFF. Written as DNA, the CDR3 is TGTGCCAGCAGTAACGGCGTCCGCGGAGCTTTCTTT.